The sequence of this T cell receptor (beta chain) was determined in a study of CD8 T cells in ankylosing spondylitis. This clonotype occurred a few times. Its antigen remains unidentified. The CDR3 has 19 amino acids. Germline V gene lookup returns CDR1 ENHRY and CDR2 SYGVKD. After removal of 0 bases from V and 2 bases from J, the junction contained 5 bases not matched to a gene. Whole-study results and caveats: Disease-linked clones were found to be CD8+ and relatively rare in peripheral blood. Researchers reportedly found disease-linked clones significantly enriched in matched ankylosing spondylitis synovial fluid. Past research had described some motif variants in reactive arthritis synovial fluid and blood. Seven or eight highly homologous variants made up a TCR beta motif, and this motif appeared characteristic of ankylosing spondylitis blood.

In making TCR beta libraries, quantitative 5'-RACE with molecular barcodes was used. TCRdb recomputed calls from the 5' RACE reads with MiXCR, one row per CDR3 protein. The top ten clones hold roughly 0.8% of a sample with hundreds of thousands of distinct CDR3 sequences, about 25% of them seen once. Sample: blood, either unsorted or a sorted T cell fraction (not recorded which). The clonotype originates from a male donor with ankylosing spondylitis. The chain combines TRBV10-3 with TRBJ2-1; 15 positions match TRBD2. CDR3 nucleotide sequence: TGTGCCATCAGTGAGTCCCGGACTAGCGGGAGGGACACCTACAATGAGCAGTTCTTC. Encoded protein: CAISESRTSGRDTYNEQFF.